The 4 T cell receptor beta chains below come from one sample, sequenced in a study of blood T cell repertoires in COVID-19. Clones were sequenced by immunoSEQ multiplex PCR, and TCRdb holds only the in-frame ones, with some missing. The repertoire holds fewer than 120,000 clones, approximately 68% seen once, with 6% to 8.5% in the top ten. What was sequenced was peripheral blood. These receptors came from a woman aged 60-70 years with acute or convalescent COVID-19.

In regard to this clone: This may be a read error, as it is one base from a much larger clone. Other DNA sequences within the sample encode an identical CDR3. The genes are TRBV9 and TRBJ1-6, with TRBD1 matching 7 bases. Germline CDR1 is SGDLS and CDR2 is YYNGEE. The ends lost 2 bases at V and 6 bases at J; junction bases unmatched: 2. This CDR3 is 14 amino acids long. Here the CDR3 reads CASSVGTVNSPLHF. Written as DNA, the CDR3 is TGTGCCAGCAGCGTCGGGACAGTTAATTCACCCCTCCACTTT.

The CDR3 DNA sequence: TGTGCCAGCAGCGACTTGACAGGGAACACTGAAGCTTTCTTT. Encoded protein: CASSDLTGNTEAFF. The chain joins TRBV2 to TRBJ1-1; D may be TRBD1 (6 bases). The germline V gene encodes CDR1 SNHLY and CDR2 FYNNEI. This CDR3 spans 14 amino acids. V dropped 6 bases and J dropped 1 base, with 12 bases sitting between them.

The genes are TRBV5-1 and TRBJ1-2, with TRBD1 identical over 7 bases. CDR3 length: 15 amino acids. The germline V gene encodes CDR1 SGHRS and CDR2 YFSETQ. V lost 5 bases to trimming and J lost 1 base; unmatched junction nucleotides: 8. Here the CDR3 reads CASSMGQLNNYGYTF. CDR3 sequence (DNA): TGCGCCAGCAGTATGGGACAGCTCAATAACTATGGCTACACCTTC.

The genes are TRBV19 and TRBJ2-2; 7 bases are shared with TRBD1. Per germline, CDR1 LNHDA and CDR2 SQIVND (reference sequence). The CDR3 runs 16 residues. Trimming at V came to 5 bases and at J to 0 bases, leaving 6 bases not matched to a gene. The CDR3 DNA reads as TGTGCCAGTAGTCCAGGTGACAGGGCGAACACCGGGGAGCTGTTTTTT. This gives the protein CASSPGDRANTGELFF.